These 3 T cell receptor beta chains share one sample of origin, sequenced in a study of cytomegalovirus exposure and HLA in healthy donors (dated by TCRdb to about 2017). Libraries were built with the immunoSEQ multiplex PCR assay. TCRdb stores this immuneACCESS table with in-frame sequences only. Part of the clones is absent; in the studies checked, under half of the shortfall reflects unresolved V genes, and no reason is known for the rest. The sample yields about 130,000 clones; approximately 84% were counted once. The ten top clones hold roughly 29% of the sample. The sequenced sample consisted of PBMCs. Every receptor here comes from a young man in good health and CMV-seropositive.

The CDR3 nucleotides read TGTGCCAGCAGCGTAGGCGATAGCACAGATACGCAGTATTTT. It specifies CASSVGDSTDTQYF. V is TRBV9 and J is TRBJ2-3, with no clear D. This CDR3 has 14 residues. Trimming left V 0 bases short and J 0 bases short, with 5 bases between. Germline V gene sequence: CDR1 SGDLS, CDR2 YYNGEE.

The chain uses TRBV18 and TRBJ2-1; TRBD2 matches 8 bases. The CDR3 length is 12 residues. Germline CDR1 and CDR2: KGHSH and LQKENI. The ends lost 3 bases at V and 12 bases at J; junction bases unmatched: 4. The CDR3 DNA sequence: TGTGCCAGCTCACCTACGAGCGGGGGGCAGTTCTTC. Protein product: CASSPTSGGQFF.

The V and J genes are TRBV7-3 and TRBJ2-1; D may be TRBD2 (5 bases). With 5 bases removed from V and 8 bases from J, the gap between germline ends came to 19 bases. Germline CDR1 is SGHTA and CDR2 is FQGTGA. The length of the CDR3 is 15 residues. CDR3 in DNA: TGTGCCAGCAGCCAGAGCGTACGGGCGCGGGATGAGCAGTTCTTC. Residues: CASSQSVRARDEQFF.